Shown below are 29 T cell receptor beta chains from a single sample sequenced in a study of CD8 T cells in ankylosing spondylitis. TCRdb re-analysed the 5' RACE reads in MiXCR, keeping a single row per CDR3 protein. The sample shows some 140,000 distinct CDR3 sequences, about an eighth of them seen only once. The material sequenced was blood, either unsorted or a sorted T cell fraction (not recorded which). The receptors were sampled from a female donor with ankylosing spondylitis or in good health (not recorded which).

The chain employs TRBV20-1 and TRBJ2-1; D uncertain. Germline-derived CDR1 and CDR2 are DFQATT and SNEGSKA (reference sequence). This CDR3 has 11 residues. Trimming removed 5 bases from V and 9 bases from J, with 11 bases in between. CDR3 in DNA: TGCAGTGCTCCCTCTCCTAGTGAGCAGTTCTTC. Translated, it gives CSAPSPSEQFF.

In its sample, this clonotype was seen many times. The rearrangement links TRBV28 to TRBJ1-1; possible D gene TRBD1, 6 bases. Germline assignment: CDR1 MDHEN and CDR2 SYDVKM. The V end lost 6 bases, the J end lost 2 bases, and 19 bases lay between the germline ends. The CDR3 runs to 16 residues. The CDR3, as DNA: TGTGCCAGCAGCACGCCAGGGGTTGGGGCCAACACTGAAGCTTTCTTT. Translated, it gives CASSTPGVGANTEAFF.

This clonotype was counted at least ten times. The chain couples TRBV19 to TRBJ1-1; D not resolved. Per germline, CDR1 LNHDA and CDR2 SQIVND (reference sequence). V gave up 3 bases and J gave up 0 bases, with 14 bases separating them. This CDR3 is built from 16 residues. As DNA, the CDR3 is TGTGCCAGTAGTATCAGCCGTTACAGATTGAACACTGAAGCTTTCTTT. Protein: CASSISRYRLNTEAFF.

To note about this clonotype: A much larger clone is a single base away; this may be a read error. The chain uses TRBV24-1 and TRBJ1-5; no clear D. V lost 8 bases and J 7 bases, leaving 11 bases between the germline ends. CDR1 is KGHDR and CDR2 is SFDVKD in the germline V gene. The CDR3 totals 12 residues. CDR3 residues: CATNDLDQPQHF. CDR3 sequence (DNA): TGTGCCACCAATGACTTAGACCAGCCCCAGCATTTT.

This clonotype came up many times. CDR3 amino acids: CAISDGGLYSNQPQHF. The CDR3 DNA reads TGTGCCATCAGTGATGGGGGTCTATATAGCAATCAGCCCCAGCATTTT. V usage is TRBV10-3 and J usage is TRBJ1-5, with D perhaps TRBD1 (5 bases). CDR1 and CDR2 (germline): ENHRY, SYGVKD. Trimming removed 3 bases at V and 0 bases at J, with 12 bases between. The CDR3 runs to 16 residues.

This clonotype was recorded at least ten times. This rearrangement joins TRBV7-9 to TRBJ2-3; D perhaps matches TRBD2 (6 bases). The ends were cut back, 5 bases at V and 1 base at J, with 16 bases in the middle. Germline V lookup: CDR1 SEHNR, CDR2 FQNEAQ (reference sequence). This CDR3 contains 16 residues. CDR3 loop: CASSHSLGEGTDTQYF. Written as DNA, the CDR3 is TGTGCCAGCAGCCACTCCCTGGGGGAGGGCACAGATACGCAGTATTTT. Using reference TRBV7-9 and TRBJ2-3 for the parts outside the CDR3, the full variable domain is DTGVSQNPRHKITKRGQNVTFRCDPISEHNRLYWYRQTLGQGPEFLTYFQNEAQLEKSRLLSDRFSAERPKGSFSTLEIQRTEQGDSAMYLCASSHSLGEGTDTQYFGPGTRLTVL.

In its sample, this clonotype was seen many times. One end of the junction does not line up with germline, which may come from a read error. This rearrangement joins TRBV11-2 to TRBJ2-3; 9 bases line up with TRBD2. The length of the CDR3 is 15 residues. CDR1 and CDR2 (germline): SGHAT, FQNNGV. In DNA form, the CDR3 reads TGTGCCAGCAGCTTAGAGGGGACTAGCAGAGATACGCAGTATTTT. Its translation: CASSLEGTSRDTQYF.

This clonotype was detected many times. V usage is TRBV12-3 or TRBV12-4 and J usage is TRBJ1-4; possible D gene TRBD1, 5 bases. V was cut by 4 bases and J by 7 bases, with 13 bases left in between. The CDR3 totals 14 residues. In DNA form, the CDR3 reads TGTGCCAGCAGTTCCCCGGGGCGGGCTGAAAAACTGTTTTTT. Protein product: CASSSPGRAEKLFF.

The J gene is TRBJ2-5, the V gene TRBV11-1; D is perhaps TRBD2 (6 bases). There are 14 residues in the CDR3. Germline V gene sequence: CDR1 SGHAT, CDR2 FQDESV (reference sequence). V lost 3 bases, J lost 5 bases, and 13 bases lay in between. The CDR3 region has the DNA TGTGCCAGCAGCTTGGGACTTCTGCGGGAGACCCAGTACTTC. This codes for CASSLGLLRETQYF.

This chain joins TRBV5-1 and TRBJ2-3; D not certain. CDR1 is SGHRS, CDR2 YFSETQ, per germline. There are 15 residues in the CDR3. The V gene lost 2 bases and the J gene lost 2 bases, with 12 bases spanning the gap. The CDR3 here is CASSFHATNTDTQYF. CDR3 bases: TGCGCCAGCAGCTTCCATGCCACCAACACAGATACGCAGTATTTT.

The chain joins TRBV29-1 to TRBJ2-1, with 9 bases aligning to TRBD2. Germline V lookup: CDR1 SQVTM, CDR2 ANQGSEA. The CDR3 totals 11 residues. V gave up 6 bases and J gave up 10 bases; unmatched junction bases: 4. This CDR3 reads CSVLAGTEQFF. In DNA form, the CDR3 reads TGCAGCGTCCTAGCGGGGACCGAGCAGTTCTTC.

This clonotype is categorized as medium-sized. CDR3 sequence reads: CASSFVRATEAFF. The CDR3 nucleotides read TGCGCCAGCAGCTTCGTCCGGGCAACTGAAGCTTTCTTT. The V gene is TRBV5-1, the J gene TRBJ1-1, with unresolved D. There are 13 residues in the CDR3. From germline, CDR1 is SGHRS and CDR2 YFSETQ. V was pared by 2 bases and J by 5 bases, with 10 bases between. Variable domain in full (rest from reference TRBV5-1 and TRBJ1-1): KAGVTQTPRYLIKTRGQQVTLSCSPISGHRSVSWYQQTPGQGLQFLFEYFSETQRNKGNFPGRFSGRQFSNSRSEMNVSTLELGDSALYLCASSFVRATEAFFGQGTRLTVV.

Regarding this clonotype: A much larger clone sits a single nucleotide away, making a read error possible. V is TRBV9 and J is TRBJ2-6; D is unresolved. This CDR3 region has 17 residues. Germline CDR1 is SGDLS and CDR2 is YYNGEE. The CDR3 DNA reads as TGTGCCACCAGCCCCAGAATACTCAGCTCTGGGGCCAACGTCCTGACTTTC. Its protein is CATSPRILSSGANVLTF.

This clonotype was seen many times. The chain couples TRBV29-1 to TRBJ1-2; D is unresolved. Trimming left V 4 bases short and J 6 bases short, with 15 bases between. This CDR3 comprises 13 residues. Germline CDR1 and CDR2: SQVTM and ANQGSEA. The CDR3 here is CSVGNVGRDGYTF. CDR3 coding DNA: TGCAGCGTTGGGAACGTGGGGAGGGATGGCTACACCTTC.

The CDR3 DNA reads as TGTGCCAGCAGCTATGCAGGGTACCCCGAAGCTTTCTTT. Protein: CASSYAGYPEAFF. This rearrangement joins TRBV7-6 to TRBJ1-1, with a possible D match to TRBD1 (5 bases). CDR1 is SGHVS, CDR2 FNYEAQ, per germline. V was trimmed by 4 bases and J by 8 bases, leaving 14 bases between them. The CDR3 totals 13 residues.

The sample holds a few counts of this clonotype. The genes are TRBV6-2 or TRBV6-3 and TRBJ2-1; 7 bases align to TRBD2. Germline V gives CDR1 MNHEY, CDR2 SVGEGT. The CDR3 covers 15 residues. The CDR3 DNA is TGTGTCTGCTCTCTGGGGGGGAGCTCCTACAATGAGCAGTTCTTC. It encodes CVCSLGGSSYNEQFF.

This clonotype was observed a few times. V is TRBV29-1 and J is TRBJ2-7; 7 bases are a match to TRBD1. V lost 5 bases and J lost 3; bases outside the gene matches: 10. CDR3 length: 14 residues. Germline CDR1 reads SQVTM; CDR2 reads ANQGSEA. The CDR3 DNA sequence: TGCAGCGTTTCAAGACTAACAGGGGTCTACGAGCAGTACTTC. This encodes CSVSRLTGVYEQYF.

This clonotype was recorded many times. This chain joins TRBV29-1 and TRBJ1-1, with D uncertain. The CDR3 covers 13 residues. Per germline, CDR1 SQVTM and CDR2 ANQGSEA. The ends were cut back, 6 bases at V and 0 bases at J, with 11 bases in the middle. DNA of the CDR3: TGCAGCGTGCTCCTGGAGGTGAACACTGAAGCTTTCTTT. The encoded protein is CSVLLEVNTEAFF.

In its sample, this clonotype was seen a few times. This chain connects TRBV20-1 to TRBJ2-2; D is ambiguous. Germline-derived CDR1 and CDR2 are DFQATT and SNEGSKA (reference sequence). This CDR3 is 12 amino acids long. The V end lost 1 base, the J end lost 8 bases, and 8 bases lay between the germline ends. CDR3 DNA: TGCAGTGCTAGAGGAGGAAGGGGGGAGCTGTTTTTT. Residues: CSARGGRGELFF.

This clonotype was counted a few times. The CDR3 loop is CASRGWDYSETQYF. The DNA for the CDR3 is TGCGCCAGCAGGGGTTGGGACTACTCAGAGACCCAGTACTTC. The chain couples TRBV10-2 to TRBJ2-5, with 7 bases matching TRBD2. The CDR3 runs 14 residues. V lost 6 bases, J lost 4 bases, and 8 bases stayed unmatched. In germline, CDR1 is WSHSY, CDR2 SAAADI.

This clonotype has a count of ten or more. The V and J genes are TRBV7-9 and TRBJ2-3; D perhaps matches TRBD2 (6 bases). V was cut by 3 bases and J by 5 bases, with 15 bases left in between. Germline V CDR1 and CDR2: SEHNR, FQNEAQ (reference sequence). The CDR3 consists of 15 residues. CDR3 nucleotide sequence: TGTGCCAGCAGCTTCACTCTGGAGGGTGGAGATACGCAGTATTTT. Encoded protein: CASSFTLEGGDTQYF.

V gene TRBV5-1 combines with J gene TRBJ2-3; no firm D call. The CDR3 contains 16 residues. The V and J ends lost 4 bases and 0 bases respectively, with 15 bases between them. Germline V gene data show CDR1 as SGHRS and CDR2 as YFSETQ. The CDR3 spells CASSDPTRTSTDTQYF. For the CDR3, the DNA is TGCGCCAGCAGCGATCCTACACGGACGAGCACAGATACGCAGTATTTT.

This clonotype was seen many times. This chain links TRBV5-5 with TRBJ1-2; a possible D gene is TRBD1 (5 bases). Germline V gene sequence: CDR1 SGHKS, CDR2 YYEKEE (reference sequence). V was clipped by 1 base and J by 10 bases, with 8 bases between them. The CDR3 runs to 11 residues. This chain's CDR3 is CASSLMTDYTF. The DNA of the CDR3 is TGTGCCAGCAGCTTGATGACAGACTACACCTTC.

This clonotype was detected many times. The chain employs TRBV6-2 or TRBV6-3 and TRBJ1-6, with TRBD1 matching over 9 bases. Trimming removed 8 bases from V and 10 bases from J; junction bases left unmatched: 6. CDR1 MNHEY and CDR2 SVGEGT come from the germline V gene. CDR3 length: 13 residues. The CDR3 loop is CASVIGQGSPLHF. For the CDR3, the DNA is TGTGCCAGCGTCATCGGACAGGGGTCACCCCTCCACTTT.

This clonotype has only a few counts. The gene calls are TRBV9 and TRBJ2-5; D remains ambiguous. Trimming cost V 3 bases and J 5 bases, with 8 bases left between them. Per germline, CDR1 SGDLS and CDR2 YYNGEE. The CDR3 extends over 12 amino acids. CDR3 amino acids: CASSAVLETQYF. The CDR3 nucleotides are TGTGCCAGCAGCGCGGTCCTGGAGACCCAGTACTTC.

V gene TRBV11-3 combines with J gene TRBJ2-7; D is possibly TRBD1 or TRBD2 (6 bases each). The germline V gene has CDR1 SGHNT and CDR2 YENEEA. This CDR3 has 15 amino acids. Trimming shortened V by 0 bases and J by 3 bases, and 12 bases separated the two germline ends. CDR3 sequence (DNA): TGTGCCAGCAGCTTAGATTTCGGGGGCTTCTACGAGCAGTACTTC. Protein sequence: CASSLDFGGFYEQYF.

The table lists this clonotype with many counts. The chain is built from TRBV15 and TRBJ2-3; D might be TRBD2 (6 bases). Germline V gives CDR1 LNHNV, CDR2 YYDKDF (reference sequence). The CDR3 length is 13 residues. Deletions cut 5 bases from V and 5 bases from J, with 11 bases between. CDR3 DNA sequence: TGTGCCACCAGCTACCGGGAGCTAGATACGCAGTATTTT. This encodes CATSYRELDTQYF.

This clonotype turned up a few times. This chain uses TRBV7-3 with TRBJ1-2, with a tentative D call TRBD1 (5 bases). Germline CDR1 and CDR2: SGHTA and FQGTGA. CDR3 size: 14 residues. The germline V and J ends were trimmed by 3 bases and 7 bases, with 15 bases remaining between them. The CDR3 spells CASSLDAGGSGYTF. CDR3 coding DNA: TGTGCCAGCAGCTTGGATGCGGGGGGTAGTGGCTACACCTTC.

This clonotype was seen repeatedly, ten times or more. V is TRBV18 and J is TRBJ2-1; TRBD1 might be the D (6 bases). This CDR3 comprises 16 residues. The ends were cut back, 2 bases at V and 6 bases at J, with 17 bases in the middle. CDR1 and CDR2 (germline): KGHSH, LQKENI. The DNA of the CDR3 is TGTGCCAGCTCACCAAACCCGACAGGATCGGGCAATGAGCAGTTCTTC. Its translation: CASSPNPTGSGNEQFF. Full variable domain (rest looked up from reference TRBV18 and TRBJ2-1): NAGVMQNPRHLVRRRGQEARLRCSPMKGHSHVYWYRQLPEEGLKFMVYLQKENIIDESGMPKERFSAEFPKEGPSILRIQQVVRGDSAAYFCASSPNPTGSGNEQFFGPGTRLTVL.